This entry lists 10 T cell receptor beta chains sequenced from one sample in a study of identical twins. TCRdb recomputed calls from the 5' RACE reads with MiXCR, one row per CDR3 protein. The top ten hold approximately 1.5% of the sample, which has fewer than 650,000 distinct CDR3 sequences, just over 7% seen once. The same data also went into a second study, on yellow fever vaccine responses in identical twins.

Source material: PBMCs. These receptors were taken from a woman between 18 and 30 years old in good health.

This clonotype was observed many times. This chain links TRBV29-1 with TRBJ2-3; a possible D gene is TRBD2 (5 bases). V was trimmed by 1 base and J by 5 bases, leaving 13 bases between them. The CDR3 consists of 14 residues. CDR1 is SQVTM and CDR2 is ANQGSEA in the germline V gene. The CDR3 coding sequence is TGCAGCGTTGAAGGAGGGCGCATTATAGATACGCAGTATTTT. It is translated as CSVEGGRIIDTQYF.

This clonotype was picked up a small number of times. V gene TRBV20-1 combines with J gene TRBJ2-1; 8 positions match TRBD2. This CDR3 region has 15 residues. CDR1 and CDR2 from the germline V gene are DFQATT and SNEGSKA (reference sequence). Germline trimming cut 6 bases from V and 4 bases from J; bases unmatched to any gene: 11. In nucleotides, the CDR3 is TGCAGTGCCACCGGGAGGGTGGAGCGTTACAATGAGCAGTTCTTC. It encodes CSATGRVERYNEQFF.

This clonotype was found many times. The chain employs TRBV4-1 and TRBJ2-7, with D possibly being TRBD1 or TRBD2 (5 bases each). Germline-derived CDR1 and CDR2 are MGHRA and YSYEKL. V gave up 3 bases and J gave up 2 bases, with 14 bases separating them. This CDR3 comprises 15 residues. Here the CDR3 reads CASSQGVGVTYEQYV. CDR3 DNA sequence: TGCGCCAGCAGCCAGGGGGTAGGGGTGACCTACGAGCAGTACGTC.

This clonotype was counted ten times or more. This chain uses TRBV3-1 with TRBJ1-1, with a possible D match to TRBD1 (6 bases). V dropped 2 bases and J dropped 1 base, with 8 bases sitting between them. The CDR3 sequence is 14 residues long. Germline CDR1 is LGHDT and CDR2 is YNNKEL (reference sequence). The CDR3 coding sequence is TGTGCCAGCAGCCAACTGGACAGGAACACTGAAGCTTTCTTT. Its protein product is CASSQLDRNTEAFF. Variable domain in full (rest from reference TRBV3-1 and TRBJ1-1): DTAVSQTPKYLVTQMGNDKSIKCEQNLGHDTMYWYKQDSKKFLKIMFSYNNKELIINETVPNRFSPKSPDKAHLNLHINSLELGDSAVYFCASSQLDRNTEAFFGQGTRLTVV.

There are many counts of this clonotype. The chain employs TRBV10-2 and TRBJ1-2; D uncertain. Germline lookup yields CDR1 WSHSY and CDR2 SAAADI. The CDR3 is 15 residues long. Trimming stripped 0 bases from V and 2 bases from J, with 10 bases between. CDR3 coding DNA: TGCGCCAGCAGTGAGTCGAAACAGCTAAACTATGGCTACACCTTC. It specifies CASSESKQLNYGYTF.

This clonotype was counted at least ten times. The chain has TRBV20-1 and TRBJ2-7; maybe TRBD2 (5 bases). The CDR3 length is 13 residues. Trimming shortened V by 5 bases and J by 3 bases, and 14 bases separated the two germline ends. CDR1 and CDR2 (germline): DFQATT, SNEGSKA (reference sequence). For the CDR3, the DNA is TGCAGTGCTCCACTAGTTGACGGCTACGAGCAGTACTTC. Protein: CSAPLVDGYEQYF.

The table lists this clonotype with many counts. The rearrangement links TRBV20-1 to TRBJ2-7; 11 bases align to TRBD2. This CDR3 has 18 amino acids. Germline V gene data show CDR1 as DFQATT and CDR2 as SNEGSKA (reference sequence). V trimming: 6 bases; J trimming: 3 bases; junction bases outside the gene matches: 19. The CDR3, as DNA: TGCAGTGCCCTCGCCACTAGCGGGAGACTTTTCTTTGGCTACGAGCAGTACTTC. Amino acid sequence: CSALATSGRLFFGYEQYF.

Only a few counts were recorded for this clonotype. The chain combines TRBV20-1 with TRBJ2-5, with 12 bases lining up with TRBD2. The germline gives CDR1 DFQATT, CDR2 SNEGSKA (reference sequence). This CDR3 region has 16 residues. The V and J ends lost 4 bases and 1 base, in that order; junction bases with no gene match: 7. The DNA of the CDR3 is TGCAGTGCTACCAGCATGACTAGCGGGGGCCAAGAGACCCAGTACTTC. Its protein is CSATSMTSGGQETQYF.

The chain couples TRBV7-2 to TRBJ2-1; D might be TRBD1 or TRBD2, each matching 5 bases. In germline, CDR1 is SGHTA, CDR2 FQGNSA. The CDR3 has 14 amino acids. The V gene lost 3 bases and the J gene lost 6 bases, with 12 bases spanning the gap. The CDR3 loop reads CASSFTSRGNEQFF. Here the CDR3 DNA reads TGTGCCAGCAGCTTTACTAGTAGGGGCAATGAGCAGTTCTTC.

This clonotype has at least ten counts. V gene TRBV5-1 combines with J gene TRBJ2-7; 11 bases align to TRBD2. The CDR3 contains 15 residues. The germline V gene encodes CDR1 SGHRS and CDR2 YFSETQ. The ends lost 4 bases at V and 3 bases at J; junction bases unmatched: 6. The CDR3 DNA is TGCGCCAGCAGCGAAGGCGGGACTAGCGGCTACGAGCAGTACTTC. Protein: CASSEGGTSGYEQYF.